Here is one T cell receptor beta chain with its context. Its cognate antigen is unknown. The data belong to a study of T cell responses to AZD1222 COVID-19 vaccine. Study observations and caveats: Variant regions that are unmutated are reportedly the target of nearly half of spike-specific TCRs. Baseline seropositivity occurred in only a handful of AZD1222 recipients. White British donors predominated, females outnumbered males, and clonal diversity was possibly underestimated.

The repertoire was sequenced with immunoSEQ multiplex PCR; TCRdb's copy has only in-frame clones and lacks some. The top ten clones hold about a tenth of a sample with over 130,000 clones, roughly nine tenths of them seen once. Germline V gene sequence: CDR1 SGHNT, CDR2 YYREEE (reference sequence). Losses at the gene ends were 4 bases for V and 6 bases for J; bases not matched to a gene: 3. This CDR3 spans 12 amino acids. It was second doses at about 4 or about 12 weeks that were pooled. The sample was peripheral blood, taken 28 days after the second AZD1222 dose. This receptor was obtained from an adult who received the AZD1222 COVID-19 vaccine. V usage is TRBV5-4 and J usage is TRBJ2-7; 8 bases agree with TRBD1. Here the CDR3 DNA reads TGTGCCAGCAGCGCAGGGGGCCTCGAGCAGTACGTC. Encoded protein: CASSAGGLEQYV.